Here is one TCR beta chain with its context. Its target is not known. MiXCR was run by TCRdb on the reads, yielding one entry per CDR3 protein. The data contain some 680,000 distinct CDR3 sequences, roughly 36% of them singletons. Looked up from germline, CDR1 is MDHEN and CDR2 is SYDVKM. The length of the CDR3 is 13 residues. Trimming cost V 8 bases and J 6 bases, with 14 bases left between them. The sample originates from a study of T cell repertoires in cytomegalovirus infection. Study context: An indication of both CMV infection and matching HLA type came from public TCR beta signatures.

Study findings and constraints: The response measured ex vivo was dominated by TCR beta clonotypes (HLA-C-restricted and CMV-specific).

The sequencing sample was made of PBMCs. This chain links TRBV28 with TRBJ1-5; D is unresolved. The receptor was isolated from a human donor in good health (CMV status not recorded). Some clones in this sample may be carry-over from other donors' samples. This CDR3 reads CASGLPWGQPQHF. Written as DNA, the CDR3 is TGTGCCAGCGGTCTGCCCTGGGGTCAGCCCCAGCATTTT.